A single sample is the source of the 13 T cell receptor beta chains below, sequenced in a study of shared clonotypes between healthy human individuals. TCRdb keeps only in-frame clones here, not all; method: immunoSEQ multiplex PCR. The table includes millions of clones, approximately 94% detected once. Naive CD8 cells, CD45RO-negative and positively selected for CCR7, excluded terminally differentiated effector memory CD45RA+ cells. Material: naive CD8+ T cells sorted from blood. These receptors originate from a man younger than 35 in good health.

J is TRBJ2-7 and V is TRBV5-6; TRBD1 matches at 9 bases. J gave up 5 bases and V 1 base, and 13 bases lay outside the gene matches. Germline loops: CDR1 SGHDT, CDR2 YYEEEE. CDR3 size: 17 residues. As DNA, the CDR3 is TGTGCCAGCAGCTTGACAGCCGGGACAGGGATCGTCCACGAGCAGTACTTC. Translated, it gives CASSLTAGTGIVHEQYF.

V usage is TRBV5-6 and J usage is TRBJ1-1; 8 nucleotides line up with TRBD1. This CDR3 contains 16 residues. Germline V lookup: CDR1 SGHDT, CDR2 YYEEEE. Losses at the gene ends were 5 bases for V and 6 bases for J; bases not matched to a gene: 15. The CDR3 sequence: CASRNYGQGQTPEAFF. CDR3 nucleotides: TGTGCCAGCAGAAACTACGGACAGGGACAGACCCCTGAAGCTTTCTTT.

This clone was counted once. V gene TRBV9 combines with J gene TRBJ2-7, with 9 bases fitting TRBD1. Trimming at V came to 4 bases and at J to 1 base, leaving 6 bases not matched to a gene. The germline V gene encodes CDR1 SGDLS and CDR2 YYNGEE. The CDR3 extends over 15 amino acids. The CDR3 DNA reads as TGTGCCAGCAGCCCACGGGACAGGGCTTCCTACGAGCAGTACTTC. It yields the protein CASSPRDRASYEQYF. Full variable domain (missing parts from reference TRBV9 and TRBJ2-7): DSGVTQTPKHLITATGQRVTLRCSPRSGDLSVYWYQQSLDQGLQFLIQYYNGEERAKGNILERFSAQQFPDLHSELNLSSLELGDSALYFCASSPRDRASYEQYFGPGTRLTVT.

About this clone: The same CDR3 arises from other DNA sequences in this sample as well. The V gene is TRBV29-1, the J gene TRBJ2-7; D not certain. Germline CDR1 SQVTM, CDR2 ANQGSEA. The CDR3 covers 12 residues. Between the trimmed V and J ends, which lost 2 bases and 0 bases, there was a span of 5 bases. CDR3 region: CSVESDSYEQYF. The CDR3 DNA follows: TGCAGCGTTGAATCGGACTCCTACGAGCAGTACTTC.

The chain has TRBV11-3 and TRBJ1-4; D possibly corresponds to TRBD1 (5 bases). V was trimmed by 0 bases and J by 8 bases, leaving 16 bases between them. The germline gives CDR1 SGHNT, CDR2 YENEEA. This CDR3 has 16 amino acids. CDR3 protein: CASSLDHVGRREKLFF. The CDR3 bases are TGTGCCAGCAGCTTAGACCATGTGGGGCGCAGAGAAAAACTGTTTTTT.

The J gene is TRBJ1-4, the V gene TRBV7-9, with 9 bases aligning to TRBD1. The CDR3 is 14 residues long. Trimming took 6 bases from V and 6 from J; bases not matched to a gene: 5. The germline CDR1 and CDR2 sequences are SEHNR and FQNEAQ (reference sequence). Here the CDR3 DNA reads TGTGCCAGCAGACCGACAGGGGGGGATGAAAAACTGTTTTTT. Residues: CASRPTGGDEKLFF.

The chain carries TRBV19 and TRBJ1-6; 10 bases fit TRBD1. Looked up from germline, CDR1 is LNHDA and CDR2 is SQIVND (reference sequence). The trim removed 5 bases at V and 11 bases at J, leaving 12 bases unmatched. CDR3 length: 16 amino acids. CDR3 nucleotides: TGTGCCAGTAGTTCCGCTCGGGACAGGGGTGAGGCACCCCTCCACTTT. Translated, it gives CASSSARDRGEAPLHF.

This chain connects TRBV25-1 to TRBJ1-3; tentative D call: TRBD1 (6 bases). Germline CDR1 reads MGHDK; CDR2 reads SYGVNS. V lost 5 bases to trimming and J lost 3 bases, with 20 bases between them. This CDR3 comprises 17 residues. The CDR3 protein is CASSPRFGGHDGNTIYF. For the CDR3, the DNA is TGTGCCAGCAGTCCCCGTTTTGGGGGCCACGATGGAAACACCATATATTTT. The complete variable domain, with remaining parts taken from reference TRBV25-1 and TRBJ1-3, reads EADIYQTPRYLVIGTGKKITLECSQTMGHDKMYWYQQDPGMELHLIHYSYGVNSTEKGDLSSESTVSRIRTEHFPLTLESARPSHTSQYLCASSPRFGGHDGNTIYFGEGSWLTVV.

The chain combines TRBV9 with TRBJ2-7, with TRBD1 matching 7 bases. Germline V lookup: CDR1 SGDLS, CDR2 YYNGEE. V lost 0 bases to trimming and J lost 2 bases; unmatched junction nucleotides: 8. CDR3 length equals 16 residues. CDR3 nucleotide sequence: TGTGCCAGCAGCGTAGAGTCGAGGGACAGTACCTACGAGCAGTACTTC. This encodes CASSVESRDSTYEQYF.

CDR3 amino acids: CACEGGLYGYTF. The CDR3 coding sequence is TGTGCCTGCGAGGGGGGGCTCTATGGCTACACCTTC. The chain employs TRBV30 and TRBJ1-2; D possibly corresponds to TRBD1 (6 bases). Trimming pared 6 bases from V and 4 bases from J, leaving 12 bases between. There are 12 residues in the CDR3. Germline values: CDR1 GTSNPN, CDR2 SVGIG (reference sequence).

The rearrangement links TRBV6-1 to TRBJ1-1, with D perhaps TRBD1 (6 bases). V lost 6 bases to trimming and J lost 1 base, with 12 bases between them. Per the germline V gene, CDR1 is MNHNS and CDR2 is SASEGT. This CDR3 is 14 amino acids long. The CDR3 sequence is CASRALTGNTEAFF. The CDR3 DNA follows: TGTGCCAGCAGGGCTTTGACAGGGAACACTGAAGCTTTCTTT.

J is TRBJ1-2 and V is TRBV29-1; D unresolved. This CDR3 comprises 13 residues. V shed 7 bases and J shed 8 bases, with 20 bases lying between them. Germline lookup yields CDR1 SQVTM and CDR2 ANQGSEA. The CDR3 protein is CSAPDRSADGYTF. CDR3 in DNA: TGCAGCGCTCCGGACCGTTCAGCCGACGGCTACACCTTC.

V is TRBV15 and J is TRBJ1-1; D is unresolved. The CDR3 has 12 amino acids. CDR1 LNHNV and CDR2 YYDKDF come from the germline V gene (reference sequence). Trimming took 8 bases from V and 0 from J, leaving 7 bases between them. The CDR3 region has the DNA TGTGCCACCTGTGAAATGAACACTGAAGCTTTCTTT. As protein: CATCEMNTEAFF.